Given below is one TCR beta chain in context. Its antigen is unknown. Diagnoses rested on clinical symptoms, serum thyroxine and TRAb, thyroid ultrasound and orbital computed tomography. 10 ml of fresh peripheral blood supplied the PBMCs. RNA transcripts yielded amplified TCR beta CDR3 regions. A set of HTBI primers served as the primers for a first-round RT-PCR of the TCR CDR3. Each CDR3 protein gets one entry after TCRdb re-called the multiplex PCR reads with MiXCR. The table has roughly 500,000 distinct CDR3 sequences, roughly 22% seen once. This sample stems from a study of T cells in Graves' hyperthyroidism and ophthalmopathy. Findings and caveats of the study: The blood repertoire included most of the expanded thyroid clonotypes above 0.001.

The germline V and J ends were trimmed by 4 bases and 4 bases, with 13 bases remaining between them. Germline-derived CDR1 and CDR2 are SGDLS and YYNGEE. CDR3 length: 14 residues. The source of this sequence is a woman in her 70s with Graves' ophthalmopathy. This chain joins TRBV9 and TRBJ2-3; D call uncertain. The sequenced material came from blood. CDR3 DNA: TGTGCCAGCAGCCCCACGACATTTCCAGATACGCAGTATTTT. Translation: CASSPTTFPDTQYF.